This T cell receptor beta chain comes out of a study of identical twins. The CDR3 runs 13 residues. The V and J ends lost 8 bases and 4 bases respectively, with 14 bases between them. CDR1 MNHEY and CDR2 SMNVEV come from the germline V gene (reference sequence). General study results and limits: Out-of-frame TCR alpha sharing observed in monozygotic twins exceeded model estimates. Surplus twin overlap in beta out-of-frame sequences was less pronounced.

Comments on this clonotype: The antigen is unknown.

Template switching (which added a universal primer site) was used, and cDNA carried unique molecular identifiers. From the 5' RACE reads, TCRdb called clonotypes with MiXCR, one entry per CDR3 protein. Of 200,000 to 250,000 distinct CDR3 sequences listed, 5.5% to 7.5% are singletons. The same sample was also used in a study of T cells expressing NK-cell markers. That study adds: These same clonotypes (in several donors) also led the CD3+CD56-NKG2C+ fraction.

This TCR came from a woman in her late teens or twenties in good health. Sequenced sample: CD8+ T cells sorted from blood. The V and J genes are TRBV27 and TRBJ1-1; a possible D gene is TRBD1 (6 bases). CDR3 protein: CASSGQMSTEAFF. CDR3 DNA sequence: TGTGCCAGCTCCGGACAGATGAGCACTGAAGCTTTCTTT.